The clone carrying this TCR beta chain was picked up a small number of times. The antigen remains undetermined. The V gene's germline CDR1 is SGHTA and CDR2 FQGNSA. The CDR3 is 15 amino acids. Trimming removed 5 bases from V and 0 bases from J, with 11 bases in between. The entry originates in a study of Graves' ophthalmopathy and Graves' hyperthyroidism. For the study at large: Peripheral blood was obtained at first diagnosis, ahead of any treatment. Study-wide findings and caveats: From stable hyperthyroidism, ophthalmopathy was separated by a 13-signature model with around 90% sensitivity and more than 75% specificity. Blood also carried most expanded thyroid clonotypes exceeding 0.001 frequency.

Amplified TCR beta CDR3 regions were obtained using RNA transcripts as template. First-round RT-PCR relied on HTBI primers, and a second-round multiplex PCR came next. TCRdb reprocessed the multiplex PCR reads via MiXCR and lists one record per CDR3 protein. Among about 620,000 distinct CDR3 sequences listed, around a fifth were seen once. The V gene is TRBV7-2, the J gene TRBJ1-5; no clear D. The specimen was peripheral blood. This TCR was recovered from a woman between 18 and 29 years old with stable Graves' hyperthyroidism. Some clones in this sample may be carry-over from other donors' samples. The CDR3, as DNA: TGTGCCAGCAGCCGAGTCCCACCTAGCAATCAGCCCCAGCATTTT. Protein product: CASSRVPPSNQPQHF.